Shown below are 12 T cell receptor beta chains from a single sample sequenced in a study of blood T cells in healthy people across ages. For the second PCR, which ran for about 7 to 11 cycles, a sample-barcoded 5' primer and a J-beta primer mix were used. TCRdb recomputed calls from the 5' RACE reads with MiXCR, one row per CDR3 protein. The table has approximately 800,000 distinct CDR3 sequences, around 50% seen once; the top ten hold 15% to 20%. Sequencing input: blood. The origin of the receptors is a man older than 75 in good health.

This chain connects TRBV10-3 to TRBJ2-5; 8 bases are shared with TRBD2. This CDR3 has 15 amino acids. V lost 0 bases to trimming and J lost 11 bases; unmatched junction nucleotides: 11. From germline, CDR1 is ENHRY and CDR2 SYGVKD. The DNA of the CDR3 is TGTGCCATCAGTGAGTCGGAGCGGGGGCTCTACGGGCAGTACTTC. This codes for CAISESERGLYGQYF.

This clonotype was picked up a small number of times. The V gene is TRBV5-6, the J gene TRBJ2-1; TRBD2 agrees at 8 bases. This CDR3 comprises 16 residues. The germline CDR1 and CDR2 sequences are SGHDT and YYEEEE. The V segment lost 0 bases and the J segment 3 bases; nucleotides outside the gene matches: 5. CDR3 DNA: TGTGCCAGCAGCTTGGAACAACTAGCGGACTACAATGAGCAGTTCTTC. Protein product: CASSLEQLADYNEQFF.

The chain employs TRBV24-1 and TRBJ2-5; tentatively, D is TRBD1 (6 bases). Germline lookup yields CDR1 KGHDR and CDR2 SFDVKD. V was trimmed by 5 bases and J by 2 bases, leaving 11 bases between them. The CDR3 length is 14 residues. Here the CDR3 reads CATSAPGQQETQYF. CDR3 sequence (DNA): TGTGCCACCAGTGCCCCCGGACAGCAAGAGACCCAGTACTTC.

This chain uses TRBV20-1 with TRBJ2-7; D possibly corresponds to TRBD2 (5 bases). The V end was cut by 8 bases, the J end by 2 bases, with 19 bases between. The CDR3 totals 14 residues. Germline V CDR1 and CDR2: DFQATT, SNEGSKA (reference sequence). DNA of the CDR3: TGCAGTTCGCTCACCGGGGAGAGCCCCTACGAGCAGTACTTC. Translation gives CSSLTGESPYEQYF.

This clonotype was found a few times. The chain uses TRBV20-1 and TRBJ2-5; either TRBD1 or TRBD2 may supply D (5 bases each). Trimming took off 5 bases at V and 4 bases at J, with 26 bases between the two ends. Germline V gene sequence: CDR1 DFQATT, CDR2 SNEGSKA (reference sequence). CDR3 length: 17 amino acids. CDR3 sequence reads: CSAEERLRGAAGETQYF. The CDR3 bases are TGCAGTGCTGAGGAGCGGCTGAGGGGCGCGGCTGGAGAGACCCAGTACTTC.

This clonotype has a handful of counts. V gene TRBV28 combines with J gene TRBJ2-4; D is undetermined. The closer fit of TRBJ2-7 to the DNA end suggests the J call may be wrong. Per germline, CDR1 MDHEN and CDR2 SYDVKM. The CDR3 length is 13 residues. The CDR3 loop is CASLSGTTYEQYF. In nucleotides, the CDR3 is TGTGCCAGTTTAAGTGGAACCACCTACGAGCAGTACTTC.

This clonotype was counted at least ten times. The gene calls are TRBV7-2 and TRBJ1-2, with 8 positions matching TRBD1. Germline V CDR1 and CDR2: SGHTA, FQGNSA. With V trimmed by 5 bases and J by 8 bases, 10 bases remained unmatched. The CDR3 length is 14 residues. The CDR3 DNA sequence: TGTGCCAGCAGCCCGCGGACAGGGATGGGGGGCTACACCTTC. It encodes CASSPRTGMGGYTF.

The chain couples TRBV24-1 to TRBJ1-2; a possible D gene is TRBD1 (5 bases). Germline V CDR1 and CDR2: KGHDR, SFDVKD. The CDR3 has 12 amino acids. V was trimmed by 3 bases and J by 8 bases, leaving 9 bases between them. The CDR3 nucleotides are TGTGCCACCAGTGATGGGGACTGGGGCTACACCTTC. Residues: CATSDGDWGYTF.

The chain has TRBV3-1 and TRBJ2-6, with D unclear. The CDR3 extends over 15 amino acids. Germline loops: CDR1 LGHDT, CDR2 YNNKEL (reference sequence). Trimming left V 0 bases short and J 0 bases short, with 3 bases between. The CDR3: CASSQDASGANVLTF. CDR3 nucleotide sequence: TGTGCCAGCAGCCAAGATGCCTCTGGGGCCAACGTCCTGACTTTC. The full variable domain, with the rest looked up from reference TRBV3-1 and TRBJ2-6, is DTAVSQTPKYLVTQMGNDKSIKCEQNLGHDTMYWYKQDSKKFLKIMFSYNNKELIINETVPNRFSPKSPDKAHLNLHINSLELGDSAVYFCASSQDASGANVLTFGAGSRLTVL.

Of note for this clonotype: A read error may explain this, as a much larger clone is one base away. The chain links TRBV4-3 to TRBJ1-6; D is unresolved. Trimming cost V 2 bases and J 7 bases, with 6 bases left between them. Looked up from germline, CDR1 is LGHNA and CDR2 is YSLEER. This CDR3 is built from 13 residues. The CDR3 here is CASSQHFNSPLHF. The CDR3 DNA follows: TGCGCCAGCAGCCAACATTTCAATTCACCCCTCCACTTT.

The J gene is TRBJ1-2, the V gene TRBV29-1; D ambiguous. Trimming took 1 base from V and 6 from J, leaving 3 bases between them. This CDR3 spans 10 amino acids. In germline, CDR1 is SQVTM, CDR2 ANQGSEA. CDR3 region: CSVEGDGYTF. The CDR3 bases are TGCAGCGTTGAAGGGGATGGCTACACCTTC.

The genes are TRBV5-1 and TRBJ2-5; 8 nucleotides match TRBD1. The germline gives CDR1 SGHRS, CDR2 YFSETQ. Trimming took 0 bases from V and 4 from J; bases not matched to a gene: 8. CDR3 length equals 16 residues. The CDR3 DNA sequence: TGCGCCAGCAGCTTGGTCCCAGGGGGCATCGTAGAGACCCAGTACTTC. This gives the protein CASSLVPGGIVETQYF.